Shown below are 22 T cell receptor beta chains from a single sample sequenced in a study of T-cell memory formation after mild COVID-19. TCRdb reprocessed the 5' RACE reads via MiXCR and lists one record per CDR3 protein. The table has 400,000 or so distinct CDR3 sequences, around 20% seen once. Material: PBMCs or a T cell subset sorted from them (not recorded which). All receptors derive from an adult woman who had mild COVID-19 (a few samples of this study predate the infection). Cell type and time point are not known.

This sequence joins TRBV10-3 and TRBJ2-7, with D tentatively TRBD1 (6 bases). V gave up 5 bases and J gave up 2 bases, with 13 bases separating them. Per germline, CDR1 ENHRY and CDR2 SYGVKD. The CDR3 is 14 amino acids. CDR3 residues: CAISQDSPTYEQYF. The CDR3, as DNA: TGTGCCATCAGTCAGGACAGCCCGACCTACGAGCAGTACTTC.

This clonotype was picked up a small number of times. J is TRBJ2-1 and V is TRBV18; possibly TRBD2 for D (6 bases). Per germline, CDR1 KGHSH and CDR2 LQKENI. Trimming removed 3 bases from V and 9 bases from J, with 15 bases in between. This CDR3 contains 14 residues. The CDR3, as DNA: TGTGCCAGCTCACCGAATGGGGAGGCGGGTGAGCAGTTCTTC. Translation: CASSPNGEAGEQFF.

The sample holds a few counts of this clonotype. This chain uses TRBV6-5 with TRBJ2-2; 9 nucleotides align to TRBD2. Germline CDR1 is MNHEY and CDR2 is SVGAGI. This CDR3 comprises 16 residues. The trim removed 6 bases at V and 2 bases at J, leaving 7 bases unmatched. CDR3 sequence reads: CASSPPAGGNTGELFF. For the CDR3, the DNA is TGTGCCAGCAGCCCCCCAGCGGGGGGCAACACCGGGGAGCTGTTTTTT.

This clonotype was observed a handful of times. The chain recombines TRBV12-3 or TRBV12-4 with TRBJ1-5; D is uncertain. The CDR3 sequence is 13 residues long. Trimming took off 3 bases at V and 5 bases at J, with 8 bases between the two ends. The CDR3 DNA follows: TGTGCCAGCAGTTTGGGGAACCATCAGCCCCAGCATTTT. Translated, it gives CASSLGNHQPQHF.

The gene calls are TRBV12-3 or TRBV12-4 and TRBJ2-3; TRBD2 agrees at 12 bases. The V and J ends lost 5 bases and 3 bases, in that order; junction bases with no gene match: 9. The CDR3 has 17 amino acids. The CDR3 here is CASSPRLAGVHTDTQYF. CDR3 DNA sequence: TGTGCCAGCAGTCCGAGACTAGCGGGAGTTCATACAGATACGCAGTATTTT.

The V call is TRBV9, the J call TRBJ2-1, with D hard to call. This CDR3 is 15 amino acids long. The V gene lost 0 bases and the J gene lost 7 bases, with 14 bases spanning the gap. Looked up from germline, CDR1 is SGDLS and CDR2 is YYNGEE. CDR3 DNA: TGTGCCAGCAGCGTAGATGGCTTAGCTGGGAATGAGCAGTTCTTC. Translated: CASSVDGLAGNEQFF.

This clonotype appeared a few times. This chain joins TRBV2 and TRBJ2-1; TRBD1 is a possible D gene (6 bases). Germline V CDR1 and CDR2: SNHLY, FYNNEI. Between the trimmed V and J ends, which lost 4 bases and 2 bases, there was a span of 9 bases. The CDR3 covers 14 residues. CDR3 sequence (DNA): TGTGCCAGCAGTGTGGGGGCCCCCTACAATGAGCAGTTCTTC. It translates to CASSVGAPYNEQFF.

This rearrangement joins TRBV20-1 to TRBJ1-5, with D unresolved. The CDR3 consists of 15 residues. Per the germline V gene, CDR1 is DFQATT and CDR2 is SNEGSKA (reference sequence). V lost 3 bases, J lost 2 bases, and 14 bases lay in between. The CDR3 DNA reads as TGCAGTGCTAGTTCCATAGGAATGGGCAATCAGCCCCAGCATTTT. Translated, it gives CSASSIGMGNQPQHF.

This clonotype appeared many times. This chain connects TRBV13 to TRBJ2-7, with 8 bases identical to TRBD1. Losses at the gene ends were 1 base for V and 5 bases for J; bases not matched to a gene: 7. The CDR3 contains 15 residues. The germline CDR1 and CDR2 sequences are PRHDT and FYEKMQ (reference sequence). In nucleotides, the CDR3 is TGTGCCAGCAGCTTAGAAGGACAGGGACCCCACGAGCAGTACTTC. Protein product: CASSLEGQGPHEQYF.

CDR3 sequence (DNA): TGTGCCAGCAGCGCACCCGGGACCCCGATTGACGAGCAGTTCTTC. Its protein product is CASSAPGTPIDEQFF. The J gene is TRBJ2-1, the V gene TRBV7-9; D may correspond to TRBD1 or TRBD2 (5 bases each). This CDR3 region has 15 residues. V lost 5 bases and J 10 bases, leaving 21 bases between the germline ends. Germline-derived CDR1 and CDR2 are SEHNR and FQNEAQ (reference sequence).

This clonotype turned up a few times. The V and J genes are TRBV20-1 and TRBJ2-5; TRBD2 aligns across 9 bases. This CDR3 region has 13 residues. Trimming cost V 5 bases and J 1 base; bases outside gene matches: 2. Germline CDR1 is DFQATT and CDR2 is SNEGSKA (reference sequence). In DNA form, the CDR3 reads TGCAGTGCTTCTAGCGGGGTCCAAGAGACCCAGTACTTC. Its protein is CSASSGVQETQYF.

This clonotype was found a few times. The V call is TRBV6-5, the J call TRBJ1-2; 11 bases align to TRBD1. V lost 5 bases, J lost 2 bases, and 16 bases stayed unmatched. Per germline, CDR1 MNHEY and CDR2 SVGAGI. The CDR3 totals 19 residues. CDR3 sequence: CASSPIAGQGAFLNYGYTF. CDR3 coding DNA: TGTGCCAGCAGTCCGATAGCCGGACAGGGGGCGTTTTTGAACTATGGCTACACCTTC.

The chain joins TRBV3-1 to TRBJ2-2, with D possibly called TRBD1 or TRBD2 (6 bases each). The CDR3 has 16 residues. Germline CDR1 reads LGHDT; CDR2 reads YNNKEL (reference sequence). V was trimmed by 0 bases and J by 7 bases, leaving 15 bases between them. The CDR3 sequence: CASSQDGRGQGGELFF. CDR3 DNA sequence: TGTGCCAGCAGCCAAGACGGCCGGGGGCAGGGCGGGGAGCTGTTTTTT.

This CDR3 is CAISVTGNTEAFF. In nucleotides, the CDR3 is TGTGCCATCAGTGTGACAGGGAACACTGAAGCTTTCTTT. This chain links TRBV10-3 with TRBJ1-1, with D possibly TRBD1 on 6 matching bases. CDR1 ENHRY and CDR2 SYGVKD come from the germline V gene. The CDR3 has 13 amino acids. V was clipped by 4 bases and J by 1 base, with 7 bases between them.

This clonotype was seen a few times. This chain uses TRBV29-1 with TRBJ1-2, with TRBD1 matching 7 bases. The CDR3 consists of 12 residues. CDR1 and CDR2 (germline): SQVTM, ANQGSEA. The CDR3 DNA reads TGCATTATTCCGTCCACAGGGGACGGCTACACCTTC. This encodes CIIPSTGDGYTF.

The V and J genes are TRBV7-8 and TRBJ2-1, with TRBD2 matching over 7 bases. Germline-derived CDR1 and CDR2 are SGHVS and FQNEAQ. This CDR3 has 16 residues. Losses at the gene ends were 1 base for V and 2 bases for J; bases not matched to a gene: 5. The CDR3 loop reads CASSLVAGVPYNEQFF. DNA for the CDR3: TGTGCCAGCAGCTTAGTTGCGGGAGTTCCCTACAATGAGCAGTTCTTC.

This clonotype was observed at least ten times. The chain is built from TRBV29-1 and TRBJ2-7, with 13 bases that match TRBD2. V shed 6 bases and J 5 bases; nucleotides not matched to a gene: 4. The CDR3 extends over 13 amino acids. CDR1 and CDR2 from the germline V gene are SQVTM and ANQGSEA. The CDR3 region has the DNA TGCAGCGTCCGGACTAGCGGGAGTCACGAGCAGTACTTC. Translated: CSVRTSGSHEQYF.

CDR3 in amino acids: CASSTYTEAFF. The CDR3 DNA sequence: TGTGCCAGCAGTACCTACACTGAAGCTTTCTTT. The J gene is TRBJ1-1, the V gene TRBV6-5; D remains unclear. Germline V gene sequence: CDR1 MNHEY, CDR2 SVGAGI. The ends were cut back, 5 bases at V and 3 bases at J, with 4 bases in the middle. The CDR3 extends over 11 amino acids.

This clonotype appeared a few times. Written as DNA, the CDR3 is TGTGCCAGCAGCCTAGGAGGTGTGGATGGCTACACCTTC. Translating it yields CASSLGGVDGYTF. This chain joins TRBV7-9 and TRBJ1-2; D not resolved. Trimming shortened V by 5 bases and J by 6 bases, and 13 bases separated the two germline ends. The CDR3 runs to 13 residues. Germline CDR1 and CDR2: SEHNR and FQNEAQ (reference sequence).

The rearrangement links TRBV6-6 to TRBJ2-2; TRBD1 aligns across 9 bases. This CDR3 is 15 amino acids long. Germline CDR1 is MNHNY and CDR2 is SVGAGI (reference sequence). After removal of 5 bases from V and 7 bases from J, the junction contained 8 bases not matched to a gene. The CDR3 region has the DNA TGTGCCAGCAGTATTCCGACAGGGGGGATCGGGGAGCTGTTTTTT. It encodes CASSIPTGGIGELFF.

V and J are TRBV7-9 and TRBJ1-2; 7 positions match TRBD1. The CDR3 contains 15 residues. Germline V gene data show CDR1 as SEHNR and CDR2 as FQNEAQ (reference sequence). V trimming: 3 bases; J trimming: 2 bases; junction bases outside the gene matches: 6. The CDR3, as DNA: TGTGCCAGCAGCTTTCAGACAGGGACGAACTATGGCTACACCTTC. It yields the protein CASSFQTGTNYGYTF. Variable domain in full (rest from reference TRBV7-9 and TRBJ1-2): DTGVSQNPRHKITKRGQNVTFRCDPISEHNRLYWYRQTLGQGPEFLTYFQNEAQLEKSRLLSDRFSAERPKGSFSTLEIQRTEQGDSAMYLCASSFQTGTNYGYTFGSGTRLTVV.

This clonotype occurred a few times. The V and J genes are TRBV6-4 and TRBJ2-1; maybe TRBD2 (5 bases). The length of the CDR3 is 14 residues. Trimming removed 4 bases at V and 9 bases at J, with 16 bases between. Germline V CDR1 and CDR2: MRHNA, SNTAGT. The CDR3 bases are TGTGCCAGCAGTGCTATGGTCACTAGTCCTGAGCAGTTCTTC. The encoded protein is CASSAMVTSPEQFF.